Listed here are 31 T cell receptor beta chains from one sample, sequenced in a study of shared clonotypes between healthy human individuals. The data were produced by immunoSEQ multiplex PCR, yet TCRdb's version contains in-frame clones alone and is incomplete. Of about 380,000 clones in the sample, 95% to 97% were seen once. Sequenced input: memory CD8+ T cells sorted from blood. The subset is: CD45RO+ cells pooled with CCR7-negative TemRA cells. The receptor set was obtained from a man aged 25-45 years in good health.

Comments on this clone: Distinct nucleotide sequences in the sample also encode this CDR3. This chain links TRBV18 with TRBJ2-1, with D unclear. Germline V gives CDR1 KGHSH, CDR2 LQKENI. Trimming took off 3 bases at V and 4 bases at J, with 4 bases between the two ends. CDR3 length: 12 residues. The CDR3 region has the DNA TGTGCCAGCTCACCTGGGTACAATGAGCAGTTCTTC. Its translation: CASSPGYNEQFF.

V and J are TRBV28 and TRBJ1-5; no reliable D call. From germline, CDR1 is MDHEN and CDR2 SYDVKM. V lost 3 bases to trimming and J lost 7 bases, with 7 bases between them. This CDR3 has 12 amino acids. CDR3 nucleotides: TGTGCCAGCAGTTTGGGGAAGCAGCCCCAGCATTTT. Translated: CASSLGKQPQHF. The variable domain in full, completed from reference TRBV28 and TRBJ1-5, reads DVKVTQSSRYLVKRTGEKVFLECVQDMDHENMFWYRQDPGLGLRLIYFSYDVKMKEKGDIPEGYSVSREKKERFSLILESASTNQTSMYLCASSLGKQPQHFGDGTRLSIL.

V is TRBV2 and J is TRBJ2-7; 7 nucleotides agree with TRBD1. Germline V gene lookup returns CDR1 SNHLY and CDR2 FYNNEI. The CDR3 sequence is 13 residues long. Trimming removed 8 bases from V and 7 bases from J; junction bases left unmatched: 11. DNA for the CDR3: TGTGCCAGCGACGATAACAGGGGCTGGGAGCAGTACTTC. Translated: CASDDNRGWEQYF.

The chain couples TRBV7-3 to TRBJ2-5, with D possibly matching TRBD2 (5 bases). The germline CDR1 and CDR2 sequences are SGHTA and FQGTGA. The CDR3 spans 13 residues. Deletions cut 5 bases from V and 4 bases from J, with 11 bases between. Here the CDR3 reads CASSRGKGETQYF. CDR3 nucleotide sequence: TGTGCCAGCAGCCGGGGAAAGGGAGAGACCCAGTACTTC.

The rearrangement links TRBV7-9 to TRBJ2-3; 8 bases are a match to TRBD2. Germline V gene data show CDR1 as SEHNR and CDR2 as FQNEAQ (reference sequence). The CDR3 length is 15 residues. V gave up 5 bases and J gave up 2 bases; unmatched junction bases: 6. CDR3 coding DNA: TGTGCCAGCAGCCCACTAGCGGACGTCACAGATACGCAGTATTTT. It codes for CASSPLADVTDTQYF.

The genes are TRBV30 and TRBJ1-5; D is ambiguous. Germline assignment: CDR1 GTSNPN and CDR2 SVGIG (reference sequence). Trimming left V 1 base short and J 4 bases short, with 8 bases between. CDR3 length: 13 residues. CDR3 bases: TGTGCCTGGAGTGGAGGTTGGAATCAGCCCCAGCATTTT. Amino acid sequence: CAWSGGWNQPQHF. The variable domain in full, completed from reference TRBV30 and TRBJ1-5, reads SQTIHQWPATLVQPVGSPLSLECTVEGTSNPNLYWYRQAAGRGLQLLFYSVGIGQISSEVPQNLSASRPQDRQFILSSKKLLLSDSGFYLCAWSGGWNQPQHFGDGTRLSIL.

The rearrangement links TRBV5-1 to TRBJ2-5; D uncertain. The ends were cut back, 0 bases at V and 0 bases at J, with 6 bases in the middle. Germline CDR1 is SGHRS and CDR2 is YFSETQ. There are 14 residues in the CDR3. The CDR3 is CASSLASNQETQYF. The CDR3 DNA follows: TGCGCCAGCAGCTTGGCCAGTAACCAAGAGACCCAGTACTTC.

This chain links TRBV5-1 with TRBJ2-7; 7 positions agree with TRBD1. CDR1 and CDR2 (germline): SGHRS, YFSETQ. After removal of 3 bases from V and 2 bases from J, the junction contained 2 bases not matched to a gene. There are 13 residues in the CDR3. The CDR3, as DNA: TGCGCCAGCAGCTCGACAGGGACCTACGAGCAGTACTTC. Translation gives CASSSTGTYEQYF.

The V gene is TRBV7-9, the J gene TRBJ1-2; the D is unclear. Per the germline V gene, CDR1 is SEHNR and CDR2 is FQNEAQ (reference sequence). The V end lost 3 bases, the J end lost 4 bases, and 12 bases lay between the germline ends. CDR3 length: 14 residues. The DNA for the CDR3 is TGTGCCAGCAGCTTTAGCGGGTTCGCCTATGGCTACACCTTC. This codes for CASSFSGFAYGYTF. The entire variable domain, with the rest obtained from reference TRBV7-9 and TRBJ1-2, is as follows: DTGVSQNPRHKITKRGQNVTFRCDPISEHNRLYWYRQTLGQGPEFLTYFQNEAQLEKSRLLSDRFSAERPKGSFSTLEIQRTEQGDSAMYLCASSFSGFAYGYTFGSGTRLTVV.

The chain is built from TRBV7-6 and TRBJ2-7; 14 nucleotides match TRBD2. Germline V lookup: CDR1 SGHVS, CDR2 FNYEAQ. The ends lost 5 bases at V and 0 bases at J; junction bases unmatched: 6. The length of the CDR3 is 17 residues. In DNA, the CDR3 is TGTGCCAGCAGCCCTGCGACTAGCGGGAGGGTCTCCTACGAGCAGTACTTC. Protein product: CASSPATSGRVSYEQYF.

This clone has a single count. The V and J genes are TRBV29-1 and TRBJ2-3, with TRBD2 as a possible D gene (6 bases). CDR1 is SQVTM and CDR2 is ANQGSEA in the germline V gene. Trimming took 2 bases from V and 6 from J, leaving 9 bases between them. The CDR3 sequence is 12 residues long. The CDR3 reads CSVEWGDDTQYF. In DNA, the CDR3 is TGCAGCGTTGAATGGGGGGACGATACGCAGTATTTT.

The V call is TRBV5-1, the J call TRBJ2-1; TRBD2 might be the D (5 bases). The CDR3 covers 14 residues. The germline gives CDR1 SGHRS, CDR2 YFSETQ. V shed 0 bases and J shed 6 bases, with 10 bases lying between them. The CDR3 sequence: CASSLERRTNEQFF. CDR3 bases: TGCGCCAGCAGCTTGGAGCGGCGGACCAATGAGCAGTTCTTC.

The gene calls are TRBV1 and TRBJ1-1. TRBV1 is marked as a pseudogene. The CDR3 has 16 residues. CDR3 amino acids: CTSSVRDTGPNTEAFF. CDR3 in DNA: TGCACCAGCAGCGTTAGAGACACGGGGCCGAACACTGAAGCTTTCTTT.

In nucleotides, the CDR3 is TGTGCCAGCAGTTATGGGTCAGGGGTTGGCTACACCTTC. This translates into CASSYGSGVGYTF. V and J are TRBV6-5 and TRBJ1-2; tentative D call: TRBD1 (6 bases). The ends were cut back, 3 bases at V and 7 bases at J, with 12 bases in the middle. The CDR3 spans 13 residues. Germline V gives CDR1 MNHEY, CDR2 SVGAGI.

The genes are TRBV7-9 and TRBJ1-1, with D perhaps matching TRBD1 (6 bases). Germline-derived CDR1 and CDR2 are SEHNR and FQNEAQ (reference sequence). CDR3 size: 12 residues. Trimming left V 4 bases short and J 10 bases short, with 13 bases between. CDR3 amino acids: CASSSGQRGAFF. CDR3 nucleotides: TGTGCCAGCAGCTCTGGACAGCGGGGAGCTTTCTTT.

The chain is built from TRBV7-3 and TRBJ2-2, with 9 bases matching TRBD2. In germline, CDR1 is SGHTA, CDR2 FQGTGA. Unmatched junction bases numbered 4, after V lost 0 bases and J lost 8 bases. CDR3 size: 15 residues. The CDR3 bases are TGTGCCAGCAGCTTAACTAGCGGGAGTGTAGGGGAGCTGTTTTTT. Protein product: CASSLTSGSVGELFF.

This chain joins TRBV27 and TRBJ1-2; 11 bases align to TRBD1. CDR3 length: 16 amino acids. The V and J ends lost 10 bases and 0 bases, in that order; junction bases with no gene match: 10. The germline gives CDR1 MNHEY, CDR2 SMNVEV (reference sequence). The CDR3 DNA follows: TGTGCCACCCAATACACGGGACAGGGGGCTAACTATGGCTACACCTTC. This translates into CATQYTGQGANYGYTF.

The chain links TRBV14 to TRBJ1-4; D uncertain. Germline loops: CDR1 SGHDN, CDR2 FVKESK. CDR3 length equals 15 residues. Trimming shortened V by 4 bases and J by 5 bases, and 14 bases separated the two germline ends. The CDR3 is CASSRAREANEKLFF. CDR3 bases: TGTGCCAGCAGCCGAGCGCGGGAAGCGAATGAAAAACTGTTTTTT.

This chain links TRBV19 with TRBJ1-5; a possible D gene is TRBD1 (5 bases). Germline assignment: CDR1 LNHDA and CDR2 SQIVND (reference sequence). Between the trimmed V and J ends, which lost 3 bases and 6 bases, there was a span of 12 bases. The CDR3 has 14 amino acids. The DNA for the CDR3 is TGTGCCAGTAGTATGGGGCAGGGTCGTCAGCCCCAGCATTTT. Translating it yields CASSMGQGRQPQHF. The full variable domain, rest sourced from reference TRBV19 and TRBJ1-5, is DGGITQSPKYLFRKEGQNVTLSCEQNLNHDAMYWYRQDPGQGLRLIYYSQIVNDFQKGDIAEGYSVSREKKESFPLTVTSAQKNPTAFYLCASSMGQGRQPQHFGDGTRLSIL.

The V gene is TRBV1, the J gene TRBJ1-5; the table assigns TRBD1, which was not confirmed against the DNA. TRBV1 is a pseudogene locus. CDR3 size: 18 residues. For the CDR3, the DNA is TGCACCAGCAGCCATAAGGGCAGGGGCGGATATAGCAATCAGCCCCAGCATTTT. Translating it yields CTSSHKGRGGYSNQPQHF.

The V gene is TRBV11-2, the J gene TRBJ2-5; the D gene could be TRBD1 or TRBD2 (6 bases each). V was cut by 2 bases and J by 5 bases, with 15 bases left in between. The CDR3 is made up of 15 amino acids. In germline, CDR1 is SGHAT, CDR2 FQNNGV. The CDR3 loop reads CASSLFRGRGETQYF. CDR3 in DNA: TGTGCCAGCAGCTTATTCCGGGGGCGCGGGGAGACCCAGTACTTC.

The genes are TRBV2 and TRBJ1-2; D is unresolved. This CDR3 spans 12 amino acids. Germline lookup yields CDR1 SNHLY and CDR2 FYNNEI. V dropped 6 bases and J dropped 4 bases, with 9 bases sitting between them. The CDR3 loop is CASSNAVYGYTF. CDR3 bases: TGTGCCAGCAGCAACGCGGTCTATGGCTACACCTTC.

The chain is built from TRBV28 and TRBJ2-7; 10 bases match TRBD1. The CDR3 has 15 residues. Germline V CDR1 and CDR2: MDHEN, SYDVKM. The V and J ends lost 5 bases and 2 bases, in that order; junction bases with no gene match: 6. This CDR3 reads CASSAPGQGTYEQYF. Here the CDR3 DNA reads TGTGCCAGCAGTGCGCCGGGACAGGGGACCTACGAGCAGTACTTC.

The chain couples TRBV28 to TRBJ1-1, with 7 bases matching TRBD1. V dropped 3 bases and J dropped 3; count of bases not matched to a gene: 4. Germline CDR1 reads MDHEN; CDR2 reads SYDVKM. This CDR3 has 14 residues. The CDR3 sequence is CASSFDRDYTEAFF. The DNA for the CDR3 is TGTGCCAGCAGTTTCGACAGGGATTACACTGAAGCTTTCTTT.

The chain carries TRBV10-3 and TRBJ1-5, with unresolved D. In germline, CDR1 is ENHRY, CDR2 SYGVKD. Trimming left V 6 bases short and J 3 bases short, with 12 bases between. The CDR3 consists of 14 residues. CDR3 DNA: TGTGCCATCAGCGAGAGACACGACAATCAGCCCCAGCATTTT. It codes for CAISERHDNQPQHF.

The rearrangement uses TRBV7-2 and TRBJ2-1; D not certain. In germline, CDR1 is SGHTA, CDR2 FQGNSA. Trimming pared 5 bases from V and 1 base from J, leaving 9 bases between. The CDR3 loop spans 14 amino acids. CDR3 DNA: TGTGCCAGCAGCCGCGAAGGGTCCTACAATGAGCAGTTCTTC. Its protein product is CASSREGSYNEQFF.

This clone was detected once. The chain joins TRBV19 to TRBJ1-5; D is unclear. V was pared by 5 bases and J by 4 bases, with 3 bases between. The CDR3 totals 11 residues. In germline, CDR1 is LNHDA, CDR2 SQIVND (reference sequence). The CDR3 DNA is TGTGCCAGTAGTGGAAATCAGCCCCAGCATTTT. Its translation: CASSGNQPQHF.

This chain links TRBV7-3 with TRBJ2-4; 9 bases match TRBD1. CDR3 length equals 14 residues. The trim removed 5 bases at V and 7 bases at J, leaving 6 bases unmatched. Germline V gives CDR1 SGHTA, CDR2 FQGTGA. In DNA form, the CDR3 reads TGTGCCAGCAGCCTCACAGACAGGGGGAACATTCAGTACTTC. This gives the protein CASSLTDRGNIQYF. The whole variable domain, filled in from reference TRBV7-3 and TRBJ2-4, reads GAGVSQTPSNKVTEKGKYVELRCDPISGHTALYWYRQSLGQGPEFLIYFQGTGAADDSGLPNDRFFAVRPEGSVSTLKIQRTERGDSAVYLCASSLTDRGNIQYFGAGTRLSVL.

The V call is TRBV12-5, the J call TRBJ1-2, with 7 positions matching TRBD1. The germline V gene has CDR1 LGHNT and CDR2 FRNRAP. Trimming took 5 bases from V and 0 from J; bases not matched to a gene: 9. The CDR3 runs 16 residues. The CDR3 here is CASGPRTGRSNYGYTF. CDR3 DNA: TGTGCTAGTGGTCCCCGGACAGGCAGGTCTAACTATGGCTACACCTTC.

This clone was observed a single time. The chain combines TRBV4-1 with TRBJ2-1; TRBD2 aligns across 10 bases. Germline V gene data show CDR1 as MGHRA and CDR2 as YSYEKL. The CDR3 totals 17 residues. Trimming cost V 4 bases and J 0 bases; bases outside gene matches: 6. The CDR3 DNA reads TGCGCCAGCAGCCGTGGACTAGCGGTCCTCTCCTACAATGAGCAGTTCTTC. It encodes CASSRGLAVLSYNEQFF.

This clone has just one count. This sequence joins TRBV7-9 and TRBJ2-1, with D hard to call. Trimming stripped 5 bases from V and 9 bases from J, with 11 bases between. Germline assignment: CDR1 SEHNR and CDR2 FQNEAQ (reference sequence). CDR3 length equals 12 residues. Here the CDR3 DNA reads TGTGCCAGCAGCCAAAACTGGGGTGAGCAGTTCTTC. Protein: CASSQNWGEQFF.